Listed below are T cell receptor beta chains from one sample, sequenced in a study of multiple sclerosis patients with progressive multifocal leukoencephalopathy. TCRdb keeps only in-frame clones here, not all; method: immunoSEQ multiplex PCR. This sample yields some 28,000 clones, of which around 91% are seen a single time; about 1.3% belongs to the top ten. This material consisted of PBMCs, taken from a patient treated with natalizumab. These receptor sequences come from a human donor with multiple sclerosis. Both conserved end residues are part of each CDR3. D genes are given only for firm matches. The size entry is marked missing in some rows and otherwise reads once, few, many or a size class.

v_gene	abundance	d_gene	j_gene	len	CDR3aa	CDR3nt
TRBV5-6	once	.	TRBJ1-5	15	CASSLSGRFNQPQHF	TGTGCCAGCAGCTTATCAGGGAGGTTCAATCAGCCCCAGCATTTT
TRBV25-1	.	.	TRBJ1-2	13	CASFGRPPNRYTF	TGTGCCAGCTTCGGACGGCCGCCCAATCGCTACACCTTC
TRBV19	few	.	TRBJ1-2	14	CASKEEVPAGGYTF	TGTGCCAGTAAGGAGGAGGTCCCGGCGGGTGGCTACACCTTC
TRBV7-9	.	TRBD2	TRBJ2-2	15	CASSYGGTNTGELFF	TGTGCCAGCAGCTACGGGGGGACGAACACCGGGGAGCTGTTTTTT
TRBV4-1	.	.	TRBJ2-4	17	CASSQEEGLPAKNIQYF	TGCGCCAGCAGCCAAGAGGAGGGGCTCCCGGCCAAAAACATTCAGTACTTC
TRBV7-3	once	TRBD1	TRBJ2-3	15	CASSYRGQGTDTQYF	TGTGCCAGCAGCTACAGGGGACAGGGAACAGATACGCAGTATTTT
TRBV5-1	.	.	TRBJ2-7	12	CASSLTHYEQYF	TGCGCCAGCAGCTTGACCCACTACGAGCAGTACTTC
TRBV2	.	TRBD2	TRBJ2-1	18	CASSDIEIAGGSYNEQFF	TGTGCCAGCAGTGATATAGAGATAGCGGGGGGCTCCTACAATGAGCAGTTCTTC
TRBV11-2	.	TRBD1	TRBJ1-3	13	CASSRDRGYTIYF	TGTGCCAGCAGCCGGGACAGGGGCTACACCATATATTTT
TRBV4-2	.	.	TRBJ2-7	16	CASSQDGGDRSYEQYF	TGTGCCAGCAGCCAAGATGGTGGGGACCGAAGCTACGAGCAGTACTTC
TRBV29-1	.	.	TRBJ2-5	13	CSVEDYREETQYF	TGCAGCGTTGAAGATTACAGGGAAGAGACCCAGTACTTC
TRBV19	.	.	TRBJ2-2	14	CASSKLGNTGELFF	TGTGCCAGTAGTAAGTTAGGGAACACCGGGGAGCTGTTTTTT
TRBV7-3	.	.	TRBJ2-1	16	CASSLVHRQGNNEQFF	TGTGCCAGCAGCTTAGTTCATAGGCAGGGTAACAATGAGCAGTTCTTC
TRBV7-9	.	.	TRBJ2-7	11	CASTSGYEQYF	TGTGCCAGCACCAGTGGCTACGAGCAGTACTTC
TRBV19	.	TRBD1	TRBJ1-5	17	CASSMSSGTGGYQPQHF	TGTGCCAGTAGTATGTCTTCCGGGACAGGGGGCTATCAGCCCCAGCATTTT
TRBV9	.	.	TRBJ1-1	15	CASSVGDGLNTEAFF	TGTGCCAGCAGCGTAGGAGACGGACTGAACACTGAAGCTTTCTTT